Below, 32 T cell receptor beta chains from the same sample are listed, as sequenced in a study of blood T cell repertoires in COVID-19. Profiled with immunoSEQ multiplex PCR; TCRdb holds only in-frame clones, not every one. The data hold more than 70,000 clones, with 90% to 95% observed a single time. Sequenced: peripheral blood. These receptors were obtained from a woman between 50 and 59 years old in a cohort sampled during active COVID-19.

The rearrangement uses TRBV6-5 and TRBJ1-3, with a weak D call TRBD1 (5 bases). V was cut by 7 bases and J by 0 bases, with 10 bases left in between. This CDR3 is built from 14 residues. Looked up from germline, CDR1 is MNHEY and CDR2 is SVGAGI. CDR3 DNA sequence: TGTGCCAGCACTGGGGCGAACTCTGGAAACACCATATATTTT. This codes for CASTGANSGNTIYF.

This clone was recorded only once. The gene calls are TRBV9 and TRBJ2-1; no reliable D call. V shed 0 bases and J shed 4 bases, with 5 bases lying between them. CDR1 is SGDLS and CDR2 is YYNGEE in the germline V gene. CDR3 length: 13 amino acids. CDR3 amino acids: CASSVGEYNEQFF. In nucleotides, the CDR3 is TGTGCCAGCAGCGTAGGAGAGTACAATGAGCAGTTCTTC. The variable domain in full, completed from reference TRBV9 and TRBJ2-1, reads DSGVTQTPKHLITATGQRVTLRCSPRSGDLSVYWYQQSLDQGLQFLIQYYNGEERAKGNILERFSAQQFPDLHSELNLSSLELGDSALYFCASSVGEYNEQFFGPGTRLTVL.

This clone was seen a single time. V usage is TRBV3-1 (or the pseudogene TRBV3-2) and J usage is TRBJ1-1, with no clear D. The length of the CDR3 is 15 residues. Trimming cost V 1 base and J 1 base, with 10 bases left between them. In germline, CDR1 is LGHDT, CDR2 YNNKEL (reference sequence). CDR3 in amino acids: CASSQVRGSNTEAFF. The CDR3 coding sequence is TGTGCCAGCAGCCAAGTCCGGGGTTCGAACACTGAAGCTTTCTTT.

The V call is TRBV7-9, the J call TRBJ1-2; TRBD1 aligns across 8 bases. This CDR3 is built from 15 residues. Germline V gives CDR1 SEHNR, CDR2 FQNEAQ (reference sequence). V lost 4 bases and J lost 4; bases outside the gene matches: 8. Here the CDR3 reads CASSYRQGTIYGYTF. The CDR3 coding sequence is TGTGCCAGCAGCTATCGACAGGGGACTATCTATGGCTACACCTTC.

The chain carries TRBV19 and TRBJ2-1, with TRBD1 matching 9 bases. The germline V gene encodes CDR1 LNHDA and CDR2 SQIVND (reference sequence). The CDR3 is made up of 15 amino acids. J lost 2 bases, V lost 6 bases, and 5 bases had no gene match. The chain's CDR3 is CASRGQGWAYNEQFF. CDR3 bases: TGTGCCAGTAGAGGACAGGGGTGGGCCTACAATGAGCAGTTCTTC.

V is TRBV9 and J is TRBJ1-4; 10 bases are a match to TRBD1. V lost 3 bases and J lost 7; bases outside the gene matches: 0. The CDR3 consists of 13 residues. CDR1 and CDR2 from the germline V gene are SGDLS and YYNGEE. In DNA, the CDR3 is TGTGCCAGCAGCGGGACAGGGGGTGAAAAACTGTTTTTT. Its translation is CASSGTGGEKLFF.

The chain has TRBV7-3 and TRBJ2-3; 11 nucleotides line up with TRBD2. J gave up 5 bases and V 5 bases, and 9 bases lay outside the gene matches. The CDR3 is 16 amino acids. The V gene's germline CDR1 is SGHTA and CDR2 FQGTGA. CDR3 coding DNA: TGTGCCAGCAGCCGGAGCCTAGCGGGAGGCGGAGATACGCAGTATTTT. Residues: CASSRSLAGGGDTQYF.

The rearrangement links TRBV7-9 to TRBJ2-5; 7 bases agree with TRBD2. V gave up 3 bases and J gave up 1 base; unmatched junction bases: 11. In germline, CDR1 is SEHNR, CDR2 FQNEAQ (reference sequence). The CDR3 length is 17 residues. The CDR3 reads CASSFTGTTDTQETQYF. The DNA of the CDR3 is TGTGCCAGCAGCTTTACCGGGACTACCGACACCCAAGAGACCCAGTACTTC.

The chain links TRBV21-1 to TRBJ1-1; TRBD1, the D gene given by the table, was not confirmed from the DNA. TRBV21-1 is shown as a pseudogene. This CDR3 is 17 amino acids long. The CDR3 protein is CASSALVRGQRNTEAFF. The CDR3 nucleotides are TGTGCCAGCAGCGCACTAGTCAGGGGGCAACGGAACACTGAAGCTTTCTTT.

This clone has only a few counts. This sequence joins TRBV5-1 and TRBJ2-3; the match to TRBD2 covers 10 bases. Germline V gives CDR1 SGHRS, CDR2 YFSETQ. The CDR3 contains 15 residues. V dropped 7 bases and J dropped 4; count of bases not matched to a gene: 9. DNA of the CDR3: TGCGCCAGCGGACCGGGACTAGCGTTGTCAGATACGCAGTATTTT. It codes for CASGPGLALSDTQYF.

V is TRBV2 and J is TRBJ1-4; D is possibly TRBD1 (5 bases). There are 13 residues in the CDR3. The germline V gene has CDR1 SNHLY and CDR2 FYNNEI. The V end was cut by 7 bases, the J end by 8 bases, with 14 bases between. The CDR3 region is CASTRDSYEKLFF. The CDR3 coding sequence is TGTGCCAGCACCCGGGACTCCTACGAAAAACTGTTTTTT.

The chain combines TRBV5-1 with TRBJ2-1; 10 nucleotides agree with TRBD2. Trimming removed 2 bases from V and 5 bases from J; junction bases left unmatched: 1. Germline CDR1 SGHRS, CDR2 YFSETQ. This CDR3 contains 14 residues. The DNA of the CDR3 is TGCGCCAGCAGCTTTACTAGCGGGAACAATGAGCAGTTCTTC. Protein sequence: CASSFTSGNNEQFF. Using reference TRBV5-1 and TRBJ2-1 for the parts outside the CDR3, the full variable domain is KAGVTQTPRYLIKTRGQQVTLSCSPISGHRSVSWYQQTPGQGLQFLFEYFSETQRNKGNFPGRFSGRQFSNSRSEMNVSTLELGDSALYLCASSFTSGNNEQFFGPGTRLTVL.

The rearrangement links TRBV12-3 or TRBV12-4 to TRBJ1-1; no firm D call. This CDR3 is 11 amino acids long. The V end lost 4 bases, the J end lost 5 bases, and 5 bases lay between the germline ends. CDR3 in amino acids: CASSSETEAFF. The CDR3 coding sequence is TGTGCCAGCAGTTCAGAAACTGAAGCTTTCTTT.

The chain joins TRBV7-9 to TRBJ2-7; D gene uncertain. Germline CDR1 is SEHNR and CDR2 is FQNEAQ (reference sequence). The CDR3 extends over 14 amino acids. V was shortened by 2 bases and J by 2 bases, with 10 bases between the two germline ends. The CDR3 nucleotides read TGTGCCAGCAGCTTAAGTGCCCTAACCTACGAGCAGTACTTC. Translated, it gives CASSLSALTYEQYF. The full variable domain, its missing parts supplied by reference TRBV7-9 and TRBJ2-7, is DTGVSQNPRHKITKRGQNVTFRCDPISEHNRLYWYRQTLGQGPEFLTYFQNEAQLEKSRLLSDRFSAERPKGSFSTLEIQRTEQGDSAMYLCASSLSALTYEQYFGPGTRLTVT.

This clone has just one count. The chain combines TRBV28 with TRBJ2-7, with 7 bases that match TRBD2. J was trimmed by 13 bases and V by 3 bases; bases with no gene match: 15. The CDR3 length is 14 residues. Germline loops: CDR1 MDHEN, CDR2 SYDVKM. The CDR3 DNA reads TGTGCCAGCAGTTTTACTAGCGCCGCAGCTCGCCGCTACTTC. It yields the protein CASSFTSAAARRYF.

CDR3 bases: TGTGCCAGCAGCTATAGTACAGGGGGTTATCAGCCCCAGCATTTT. Its protein is CASSYSTGGYQPQHF. This chain joins TRBV3-1 (or the pseudogene TRBV3-2) and TRBJ1-5; 8 bases are a match to TRBD1. The CDR3 is 15 residues long. V was pared by 5 bases and J by 5 bases, with 8 bases of the junction left unmatched. The germline V gene encodes CDR1 LGHDT and CDR2 YNNKEL (reference sequence).

The chain recombines TRBV19 with TRBJ1-3; a possible D gene is TRBD1 (5 bases). The germline V and J ends were trimmed by 5 bases and 4 bases, with 24 bases remaining between them. The CDR3 covers 18 residues. Germline assignment: CDR1 LNHDA and CDR2 SQIVND (reference sequence). The CDR3 is CASSPTTPPRGAGNTIYF. The CDR3 DNA is TGTGCCAGTAGTCCCACGACCCCCCCGCGGGGCGCGGGAAACACCATATATTTT.

The gene calls are TRBV28 and TRBJ2-1; 9 nucleotides match TRBD1. CDR1 MDHEN and CDR2 SYDVKM come from the germline V gene. V was pared by 6 bases and J by 4 bases, with 7 bases of the junction left unmatched. The CDR3 has 15 amino acids. CDR3 DNA sequence: TGTGCCAGCAGCGGACAGGGGCCCCGGTACAATGAGCAGTTCTTC. Encoded protein: CASSGQGPRYNEQFF.

This clone has just one count. The same CDR3 can be traced to other DNA sequences in this sample. The CDR3 loop is CASTPGGSTDTQYF. Here the CDR3 DNA reads TGCGCCAGCACCCCAGGGGGCTCGACAGATACGCAGTATTTT. The V and J genes are TRBV5-1 and TRBJ2-3; 8 positions match TRBD1. Trimming took 6 bases from V and 3 from J; bases not matched to a gene: 6. CDR1 SGHRS and CDR2 YFSETQ come from the germline V gene. The CDR3 contains 14 residues.

The gene calls are TRBV11-2 and TRBJ2-7, with a tentative D call TRBD1 (6 bases). With 4 bases removed from V and 10 bases from J, the gap between germline ends came to 14 bases. Germline-derived CDR1 and CDR2 are SGHAT and FQNNGV. The CDR3 length is 12 residues. The CDR3 DNA sequence: TGTGCCAGCAGCTCACAGGGTTTTGAACAGTACTTC. Amino acids: CASSSQGFEQYF. The variable domain in full, completed from reference TRBV11-2 and TRBJ2-7, reads EAGVAQSPRYKIIEKRQSVAFWCNPISGHATLYWYQQILGQGPKLLIQFQNNGVVDDSQLPKDRFSAERLKGVDSTLKIQPAKLEDSAVYLCASSSQGFEQYFGPGTRLTVT.

The rearrangement links TRBV9 to TRBJ1-1; D is perhaps TRBD1 (5 bases). From germline, CDR1 is SGDLS and CDR2 YYNGEE. Trimming stripped 0 bases from V and 4 bases from J, with 10 bases between. The CDR3 covers 14 residues. The CDR3 spells CASSVGQGSTEAFF. DNA of the CDR3: TGTGCCAGCAGCGTAGGCCAGGGAAGCACTGAAGCTTTCTTT.

V and J are TRBV2 and TRBJ2-5; TRBD1 is a possible D gene (6 bases). Per the germline V gene, CDR1 is SNHLY and CDR2 is FYNNEI. The CDR3 spans 12 residues. Trimming took off 11 bases at V and 1 base at J, with 11 bases between the two ends. The CDR3 region is CACSRGQETQYF. DNA of the CDR3: TGTGCCTGTAGCAGGGGCCAAGAGACCCAGTACTTC.

The chain carries TRBV10-2 and TRBJ1-6; 7 bases map to TRBD1. Looked up from germline, CDR1 is WSHSY and CDR2 is SAAADI. The CDR3 loop spans 14 amino acids. V was clipped by 4 bases and J by 5 bases; unmatched bases: 2. CDR3 region: CASSGQGDNSPLHF. The CDR3, as DNA: TGCGCCAGCAGTGGACAGGGAGATAATTCACCCCTCCACTTT.

V gene TRBV5-1 combines with J gene TRBJ1-2; weak D call: TRBD1 (5 bases). V lost 4 bases to trimming and J lost 6 bases, with 19 bases between them. Germline CDR1 SGHRS, CDR2 YFSETQ. This CDR3 region has 15 residues. CDR3 loop: CASSKSSGTPDGYTF. The CDR3 nucleotides are TGCGCCAGCAGCAAATCCTCCGGGACTCCGGATGGCTACACCTTC.

This clone was seen once. The chain is built from TRBV7-9 and TRBJ2-3, with 11 bases lining up with TRBD2. This CDR3 is 16 amino acids long. Per germline, CDR1 SEHNR and CDR2 FQNEAQ (reference sequence). After removal of 4 bases from V and 1 base from J, the junction contained 4 bases not matched to a gene. The CDR3 DNA reads as TGTGCCAGCAGCTCACTGGGACTAGCGGGCACAGATACGCAGTATTTT. This translates into CASSSLGLAGTDTQYF.

The rearrangement uses TRBV5-1 and TRBJ1-2; 9 nucleotides align to TRBD1. Germline assignment: CDR1 SGHRS and CDR2 YFSETQ. The length of the CDR3 is 15 residues. V trimming: 0 bases; J trimming: 8 bases; junction bases outside the gene matches: 8. CDR3 nucleotide sequence: TGCGCCAGCAGCTTGGAGGGACAGGGAGGACAGGGCTACACCTTC. The encoded protein is CASSLEGQGGQGYTF.

This clone was recorded only once. The rearrangement uses TRBV19 and TRBJ1-1; D is perhaps TRBD1 (5 bases). The length of the CDR3 is 15 residues. Germline loops: CDR1 LNHDA, CDR2 SQIVND (reference sequence). V lost 5 bases and J lost 4, with 17 bases in between. The CDR3 DNA reads as TGTGCCAGTAGTCCGGGGGGGGGATTTGGCACTGAAGCTTTCTTT. It specifies CASSPGGGFGTEAFF.

The chain employs TRBV3-1 (or the pseudogene TRBV3-2) and TRBJ2-3; 12 positions match TRBD2. V trimming: 5 bases; J trimming: 0 bases; junction bases outside the gene matches: 3. In germline, CDR1 is LGHDT, CDR2 YNNKEL (reference sequence). The CDR3 length is 16 residues. The CDR3: CASSGLAGPSTDTQYF. The CDR3 DNA is TGTGCCAGCAGCGGACTAGCGGGGCCGAGCACAGATACGCAGTATTTT.

The V gene is TRBV28, the J gene TRBJ2-7, with D perhaps TRBD1 (5 bases). The CDR3 spans 15 residues. The germline CDR1 and CDR2 sequences are MDHEN and SYDVKM. V dropped 8 bases and J dropped 2 bases, with 19 bases sitting between them. Written as DNA, the CDR3 is TGTGCCAGCTTCTCTGTGCAGGGAATTACCTACGAGCAGTACTTC. Protein sequence: CASFSVQGITYEQYF.

This clone occurred once. This sequence joins TRBV7-8 and TRBJ2-1; TRBD2 agrees at 8 bases. V lost 7 bases to trimming and J lost 0 bases; unmatched junction nucleotides: 14. The germline V gene encodes CDR1 SGHVS and CDR2 FQNEAQ. The CDR3 loop spans 18 amino acids. The CDR3 coding sequence is TGTGCCAGCAACCAAGGGGAGCGGGGGCAAAGCTCCTACAATGAGCAGTTCTTC. It yields the protein CASNQGERGQSSYNEQFF.

The chain uses TRBV5-1 and TRBJ2-2, with a possible D match to TRBD1 (5 bases). This CDR3 spans 17 amino acids. CDR1 is SGHRS, CDR2 YFSETQ, per germline. V was cut by 0 bases and J by 5 bases, with 17 bases left in between. The CDR3 bases are TGCGCCAGCAGCTTGGGGCAGACAGTTCTTTTTACCGGGGAGCTGTTTTTT. Protein: CASSLGQTVLFTGELFF.

The rearrangement links TRBV5-4 to TRBJ2-2; 9 nucleotides agree with TRBD1. The J segment lost 6 bases and the V segment lost 0 bases, leaving 6 bases of the junction unmatched. The CDR3 covers 16 residues. CDR1 is SGHNT, CDR2 YYREEE, per germline (reference sequence). The CDR3 nucleotides are TGTGCCAGCAGCTTGGCCGAACAGGGGGCTGCCGGGGAGCTGTTTTTT. It specifies CASSLAEQGAAGELFF.